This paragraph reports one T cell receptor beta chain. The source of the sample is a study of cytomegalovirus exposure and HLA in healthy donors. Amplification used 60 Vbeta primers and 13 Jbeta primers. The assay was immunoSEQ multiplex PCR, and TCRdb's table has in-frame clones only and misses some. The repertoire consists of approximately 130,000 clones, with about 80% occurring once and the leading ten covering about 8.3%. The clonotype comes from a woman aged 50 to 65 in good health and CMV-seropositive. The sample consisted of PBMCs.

Here the CDR3 DNA reads TGTGCCAGCTCACCGAGGGGCCTAAACAGGGCGAACACTGAAGCTTTCTTT. Its translation is CASSPRGLNRANTEAFF. V and J are TRBV18 and TRBJ1-1, with D maybe TRBD1 (6 bases). V gave up 3 bases and J gave up 1 base, with 18 bases separating them. The CDR3 runs 17 residues. Germline V gene lookup returns CDR1 KGHSH and CDR2 LQKENI. Filled out from reference TRBV18 and TRBJ1-1, the complete variable domain reads NAGVMQNPRHLVRRRGQEARLRCSPMKGHSHVYWYRQLPEEGLKFMVYLQKENIIDESGMPKERFSAEFPKEGPSILRIQQVVRGDSAAYFCASSPRGLNRANTEAFFGQGTRLTVV.